Listed below are T cell receptor beta chains from one sample, sequenced in a study of T cells after yellow fever vaccination. One entry per CDR3 protein, called by TCRdb with MiXCR from the 5' RACE reads. Among about 340,000 distinct CDR3 sequences, around 4.1% were seen once, and the ten largest hold 24%. Sequencing used PBMCs, obtained 5 days after the yellow fever booster vaccination. These receptors originate from a man aged 18 to 30 who received the YFV17D yellow fever vaccine. The CDR3 runs from the conserved cysteine through the conserved F or W. The D gene is left open where the match is weak. The size of a clone is reported for some rows only, either as once, few or many, or as a class for expanded clones.

15,NA,TRBV5-1,TRBJ2-7,few,CASSPEAPRTAEQYF,TGCGCCAGCAGCCCGGAGGCCCCCCGGACCGCCGAGCAGTACTTC
14,NA,TRBV7-2,TRBJ1-1,NA,CASSPRYGNTEAFF,TGTGCCAGCAGCCCACGGTACGGGAACACTGAAGCTTTCTTT
14,NA,TRBV12-3/TRBV12-4,TRBJ1-2,few,CASSDPAANYGYTF,TGTGCCAGCTCCGACCCGGCTGCCAACTATGGCTACACCTTC
17,NA,TRBV20-1,TRBJ2-7,NA,CSARVLLNDGESYEQYF,TGCAGTGCTAGAGTTTTACTCAATGACGGGGAGTCCTACGAGCAGTACTTC
12,NA,TRBV7-2,TRBJ1-5,many,CASSFGGQPQHF,TGTGCCAGCAGCTTTGGGGGTCAGCCCCAGCATTTT
15,TRBD2,TRBV7-9,TRBJ2-1,NA,CASSLIGGGHNEQFF,TGTGCCAGCAGCTTAATTGGCGGGGGGCACAATGAGCAGTTCTTC
16,TRBD2,TRBV29-1,TRBJ2-5,many,CSVERPSGGAGETQYF,TGCAGCGTTGAAAGGCCTAGCGGGGGGGCTGGGGAGACCCAGTACTTC
18,NA,TRBV15,TRBJ2-3,few,CATSREGIWGRGTDTQYF,TGTGCCACCAGCAGAGAAGGAATATGGGGGAGAGGTACAGATACGCAGTATTTT
15,TRBD2,TRBV6-6,TRBJ2-1,many,CASSVSGGQYNEQFF,TGTGCCAGCAGTGTTAGCGGGGGGCAGTACAATGAGCAGTTCTTC
17,NA,TRBV7-2,TRBJ1-6,NA,CASSLGSGAGADSPLHF,TGTGCCAGCAGCTTAGGAAGTGGGGCTGGGGCGGATTCACCCCTCCACTTT
15,NA,TRBV12-3/TRBV12-4,TRBJ1-1,NA,CASSPPNRRNTEAFF,TGTGCCAGCAGTCCCCCGAACAGGAGAAACACTGAAGCTTTCTTT
16,TRBD1,TRBV2,TRBJ1-5,many,CASSEGQGARNQPQHF,TGTGCCAGCAGTGAGGGACAGGGGGCTCGCAATCAGCCCCAGCATTTT
15,NA,TRBV2,TRBJ2-2,NA,CASSQSTMNTGELFF,TGTGCCAGCAGTCAGAGTACGATGAACACCGGGGAGCTGTTTTTT
14,NA,TRBV30,TRBJ2-3,NA,CAWNTGLSTDTQYF,TGTGCCTGGAATACAGGACTAAGCACAGATACGCAGTATTTT
15,NA,TRBV11-2,TRBJ1-3,many,CASSYGVGTRNTIYF,TGTGCCAGCAGCTACGGAGTGGGGACTAGAAACACCATATATTTT
14,TRBD1,TRBV5-1,TRBJ1-2,NA,CASSSRDRLYGYTF,TGCGCCAGCAGCTCCCGGGACAGATTGTATGGCTACACCTTC
13,TRBD2,TRBV6-5,TRBJ2-5,few,CASSTSGSETQYF,TGTGCCAGCAGTACTAGCGGGTCAGAGACCCAGTACTTC
14,NA,TRBV4-1,TRBJ1-2,NA,CASKRDIANYGYTF,TGCGCCAGCAAGCGGGACATAGCTAACTATGGCTACACCTTC
14,TRBD2,TRBV7-3,TRBJ2-1,NA,CASSPGGVDNEQFF,TGTGCCAGCAGCCCGGGGGGGGTGGACAATGAGCAGTTCTTC
15,NA,TRBV5-1,TRBJ2-5,many,CASSLASLTQETQYF,TGCGCCAGCAGCTTGGCAAGCCTAACCCAAGAGACCCAGTACTTC
15,NA,TRBV7-9,TRBJ2-7,NA,CASSRAGPSAYEQYF,TGTGCCAGCAGCCGGGCAGGCCCTAGCGCCTACGAGCAGTACTTC
15,TRBD1,TRBV5-4,TRBJ2-3,NA,CASSNQGESTDTQYF,TGTGCCAGCAGCAACCAGGGGGAGAGCACAGATACGCAGTATTTT
16,NA,TRBV5-4,TRBJ2-5,many,CASRERSTSPPETQYF,TGTGCCAGCAGGGAGAGGTCTACTAGCCCCCCAGAGACCCAGTACTTC
15,NA,TRBV19,TRBJ1-5,NA,CASMSPENSNQPQHF,TGTGCCAGTATGAGCCCGGAAAATAGCAATCAGCCCCAGCATTTT
15,TRBD1,TRBV27,TRBJ1-2,NA,CASSLAATGNYGYTF,TGTGCCAGCAGTTTAGCTGCGACAGGGAACTATGGCTACACCTTC
14,NA,TRBV4-3,TRBJ2-3,few,CASSQDQRMDTQYF,TGCGCCAGCAGCCAAGATCAGAGGATGGATACGCAGTATTTT
15,TRBD1,TRBV7-2,TRBJ2-3,few,CASSLQTDRADTQYF,TGTGCCAGCAGCCTACAAACCGACAGGGCAGATACGCAGTATTTT
15,TRBD1,TRBV27,TRBJ1-4,few,CASSQQGQRGEKLFF,TGTGCCAGCAGCCAGCAGGGACAGAGGGGGGAAAAACTGTTTTTT
16,TRBD2,TRBV4-1,TRBJ2-5,NA,CASSQASGGPLETQYF,TGCGCCAGCAGCCAAGCTTCGGGGGGGCCTTTAGAGACCCAGTACTTC
15,NA,TRBV18,TRBJ2-1,NA,CASSPVVVSDNEQFF,TGTGCCAGCTCACCAGTTGTCGTATCGGACAATGAGCAGTTCTTC
13,NA,TRBV5-1,TRBJ2-1,few,CASSLRGVGEQFF,TGCGCCAGCAGCTTGAGGGGCGTGGGTGAGCAGTTCTTC
14,TRBD2,TRBV6-2/TRBV6-3,TRBJ2-7,NA,CATTSGGLSYEQYF,TGTGCCACGACTAGCGGGGGCCTCTCCTACGAGCAGTACTTC
13,NA,TRBV5-1,TRBJ2-7,many,CASRQGIPYEQYF,TGCGCCAGCAGGCAGGGTATCCCCTACGAGCAGTACTTC
17,NA,TRBV12-5,TRBJ1-2,few,CASGLVRFRGVNYGYTF,TGTGCTAGTGGTTTGGTACGATTTCGGGGCGTAAACTATGGCTACACCTTC
14,TRBD1,TRBV7-9,TRBJ1-2,few,CASSPLQGADGYTF,TGTGCCAGCAGCCCACTACAGGGGGCGGATGGCTACACCTTC
13,TRBD2,TRBV5-6,TRBJ2-3,many,CASRGLAADTQYF,TGTGCCAGCAGGGGACTAGCGGCAGATACGCAGTATTTT
13,NA,TRBV12-3/TRBV12-4,TRBJ1-5,NA,CASSSLDRQPQHF,TGTGCCAGCAGTTCCCTTGATAGACAGCCCCAGCATTTT
14,NA,TRBV6-5,TRBJ1-3,few,CASSSQFSGNTIYF,TGTGCCAGCAGTTCACAGTTCTCTGGAAACACCATATATTTT
17,TRBD1,TRBV5-1,TRBJ2-1,many,CASSLRQQGASYNEQFF,TGCGCCAGCAGCTTGCGCCAACAGGGGGCCTCCTACAATGAGCAGTTCTTC
14,NA,TRBV2,TRBJ1-2,many,CASRLEVGNYGYTF,TGTGCCAGCAGGCTAGAGGTCGGGAACTATGGCTACACCTTC
15,TRBD1,TRBV5-1,TRBJ1-6,few,CASSLGTGTNSPLHF,TGCGCCAGCAGCCTAGGGACAGGGACTAATTCACCCCTCCACTTT
16,TRBD2,TRBV5-4,TRBJ2-5,many,CASMGTSGGPQETQYF,TGTGCCAGCATGGGAACTAGCGGGGGCCCCCAGGAGACCCAGTACTTC
16,NA,TRBV5-1,TRBJ2-1,many,CASFKSGGTEYNEQFF,TGCGCCAGCTTCAAATCCGGGGGGACAGAGTACAATGAGCAGTTCTTC
16,NA,TRBV6-5,TRBJ1-1,few,CASKGFFGVMNTEAFF,TGTGCCAGCAAGGGATTCTTCGGGGTGATGAACACTGAAGCTTTCTTT
13,NA,TRBV3-1,TRBJ1-2,NA,CASSQDGYYGYTF,TGTGCCAGCAGCCAAGATGGATACTATGGCTACACCTTC
16,NA,TRBV11-2,TRBJ2-3,few,CASWDGSRYGTDTQYF,TGTGCCAGCTGGGACGGGTCTAGGTATGGCACAGATACGCAGTATTTT
14,NA,TRBV7-9,TRBJ2-7,NA,CASSLVTASYEQYF,TGTGCCAGCAGCTTAGTCACAGCCTCCTACGAGCAGTACTTC
11,NA,TRBV6-5,TRBJ2-7,many,CASTSAGEQYF,TGTGCCAGCACCTCGGCCGGGGAGCAGTACTTC
19,TRBD2,TRBV20-1,TRBJ2-1,many,CSASAALAGGRSSYNEQFF,TGCAGTGCCTCCGCAGCCCTAGCGGGGGGCCGGAGCTCCTACAATGAGCAGTTCTTC
14,TRBD1,TRBV12-5,TRBJ2-4,many,CASGRDSGLDIQYF,TGTGCTAGTGGTAGGGACAGTGGATTGGACATTCAGTACTTC
17,TRBD1,TRBV7-8,TRBJ2-3,many,CASSLGASRGRTDTQYF,TGTGCCAGCAGCTTAGGCGCATCGAGGGGGCGCACAGATACGCAGTATTTT
13,NA,TRBV6-2/TRBV6-3,TRBJ1-2,few,CASSYSTGDGYTF,TGTGCCAGCAGTTACTCGACAGGCGACGGCTACACCTTC
14,TRBD1,TRBV10-2,TRBJ1-5,NA,CASSEDRVVQPQHF,TGCGCCAGCAGTGAGGACAGGGTCGTGCAGCCCCAGCATTTT
17,NA,TRBV7-9,TRBJ1-3,few,CASSLDLRTLSGNTIYF,TGTGCCAGCAGCTTAGATTTGCGGACGCTCTCTGGAAACACCATATATTTT
12,NA,TRBV7-9,TRBJ2-1,NA,CASSLEYGQQFF,TGTGCCAGCAGCTTAGAGTACGGGCAGCAGTTCTTC
14,NA,TRBV6-2/TRBV6-3,TRBJ2-5,few,CASSSRLEGETQYF,TGTGCCAGCAGTTCCCGACTAGAAGGAGAGACCCAGTACTTC
14,NA,TRBV20-1,TRBJ1-3,few,CSARDAGSGNTIYF,TGCAGTGCTAGAGATGCGGGCTCGGGAAACACCATATATTTT
15,NA,TRBV4-2,TRBJ1-1,NA,CASSQDTGRNTEAFF,TGTGCCAGCAGCCAAGATACAGGGCGGAACACTGAAGCTTTCTTT